This T cell receptor (beta chain) appears in the sequencing data of a study of blood T cell repertoires in COVID-19. Study-wide background: The study drew acute and convalescent COVID-19 samples from the United States, Italy and Spain.

How the authors handled the data: The authors estimated nucleated cell counts from reference gene primer amplification. Clones were read by immunoSEQ multiplex PCR, and TCRdb kept only the in-frame ones, dropping some. V and J calls plus clone size are reproduced from that table; the DNA served to infer D and trimming. The repertoire holds fewer than 500,000 clones, with approximately 90% as singletons. This clone has a single count. The TCR was taken from a man between 18 and 35 years old with COVID-19, enrolled during active disease. Sequencing used peripheral blood.

The CDR3 is CASGAQLAGEGNEQFF. DNA of the CDR3: TGTGCTAGTGGTGCTCAACTAGCGGGAGAGGGGAATGAGCAGTTCTTC. This rearrangement joins TRBV12-5 to TRBJ2-1; TRBD2 aligns across 11 bases. Trimming took 5 bases from V and 7 from J; bases not matched to a gene: 10. The CDR3 consists of 16 residues. Germline V gene sequence: CDR1 LGHNT, CDR2 FRNRAP.